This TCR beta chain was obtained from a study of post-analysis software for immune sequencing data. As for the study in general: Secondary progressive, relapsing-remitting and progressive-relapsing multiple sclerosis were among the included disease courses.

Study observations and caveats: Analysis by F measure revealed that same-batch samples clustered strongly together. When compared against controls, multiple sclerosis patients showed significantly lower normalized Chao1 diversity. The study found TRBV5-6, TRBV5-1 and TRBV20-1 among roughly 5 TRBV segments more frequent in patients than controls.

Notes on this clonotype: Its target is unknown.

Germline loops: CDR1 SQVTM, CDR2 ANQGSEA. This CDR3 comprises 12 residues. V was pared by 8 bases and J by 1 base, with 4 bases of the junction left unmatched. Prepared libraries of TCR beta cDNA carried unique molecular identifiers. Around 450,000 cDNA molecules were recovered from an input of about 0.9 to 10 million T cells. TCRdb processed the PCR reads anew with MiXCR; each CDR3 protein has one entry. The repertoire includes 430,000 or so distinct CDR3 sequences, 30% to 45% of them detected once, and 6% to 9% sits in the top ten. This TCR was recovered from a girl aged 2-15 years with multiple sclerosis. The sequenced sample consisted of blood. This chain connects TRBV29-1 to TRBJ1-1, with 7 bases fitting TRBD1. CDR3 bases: TGCAGCCTTAGGACAGGGAACACTGAAGCTTTCTTT. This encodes CSLRTGNTEAFF.